These T cell receptor beta chains were read from a single sample in a study of blood T cell repertoires in COVID-19. Produced via immunoSEQ multiplex PCR; TCRdb's table is partial and in-frame only. The sample holds some 400,000 clones, around 87% seen once. Sequences were obtained from PBMCs or T cells enriched from blood (not recorded which). All receptors derive from a man in his thirties or forties who had recovered from COVID-19. CDR3s include the opening cysteine and the closing phenylalanine or tryptophan. A D gene is named only where the DNA matches it firmly. Not all rows give a size; the values are once, few, many and, for expanded clones, a class.

- | TRBJ1-6 | - | TRBV5-4 | CASSPGQSIGSPLHF | TGTGCCAGCAGCCCTGGACAGAGTATTGGTTCACCCCTCCACTTT
- | TRBJ1-1 | TRBD1 | TRBV7-6 | CASSQRDRVSDTEAFF | TGTGCCAGCAGCCAAAGGGACAGGGTCTCGGACACTGAAGCTTTCTTT
- | TRBJ1-3 | - | TRBV7-9 | CASSLAGDYGNTIYF | TGTGCCAGCAGCTTGGCAGGGGACTATGGAAACACCATATATTTT
- | TRBJ2-7 | TRBD1 | TRBV7-2 | CASSLWDSDLEQYF | TGTGCCAGCAGCTTGTGGGACAGCGACTTGGAGCAGTACTTC
- | TRBJ2-3 | - | TRBV19 | CASSIIPRDTQYF | TGTGCCAGTAGTATAATTCCCCGGGATACGCAGTATTTT
- | TRBJ1-2 | - | TRBV12-3/TRBV12-4 | CASSFLQGGGYTF | TGTGCCAGCAGTTTTTTACAGGGTGGGGGCTACACCTTC
- | TRBJ1-2 | - | TRBV7-2 | CASSLAQGPFSGYTF | TGTGCCAGCAGCTTAGCACAGGGACCGTTTAGTGGCTACACCTTC
- | TRBJ1-2 | TRBD1 | TRBV5-1 | CASSLGTGGSAYGYTF | TGCGCCAGCAGCTTGGGGACAGGGGGATCTGCCTATGGCTACACCTTC
- | TRBJ2-2 | - | TRBV4-1 | CASSQEGGQSTGELFF | TGCGCCAGCAGCCAAGAAGGAGGACAGAGCACCGGGGAGCTGTTTTTT
- | TRBJ1-1 | - | TRBV5-4 | CASSPRTAVMNTEAFF | TGTGCCAGCAGCCCCCGGACAGCCGTCATGAACACTGAAGCTTTCTTT
- | TRBJ1-1 | - | TRBV2 | CARERPSNTEAFF | TGTGCCAGGGAGCGGCCCTCGAACACTGAAGCTTTCTTT
few | TRBJ2-5 | - | TRBV20-1 | CSARRETQYF | TGCAGTGCACGGAGGGAGACCCAGTACTTC
few | TRBJ2-1 | TRBD2 | TRBV7-8 | CASTSGTSGINEQFF | TGTGCCAGCACCTCCGGGACTAGCGGGATCAATGAGCAGTTCTTC
- | TRBJ1-1 | TRBD1 | TRBV6-5 | CASSSGTGRKFAFF | TGTGCCAGCAGCTCCGGGACAGGGAGGAAATTTGCTTTCTTT
- | TRBJ1-2 | - | TRBV9 | CASTSDRQSYGYTF | TGTGCCAGCACCTCGGACAGACAATCCTATGGCTACACCTTC
- | TRBJ1-1 | - | TRBV9 | CASSVDGGSTEAFF | TGTGCCAGCAGCGTAGACGGGGGGAGCACTGAAGCTTTCTTT
- | TRBJ1-1 | - | TRBV5-6 | CASSLALDSRAGTEAFF | TGTGCCAGCAGCTTGGCCCTGGACAGTCGGGCGGGCACTGAAGCTTTCTTT
once | TRBJ2-6 | - | TRBV30 | CAWSPGSGANVLTF | TGTGCCTGGAGCCCAGGGTCTGGGGCCAACGTCCTGACTTTC
- | TRBJ2-1 | - | TRBV9 | CASSPVLSYNEQFF | TGTGCCAGCAGCCCGGTTTTATCCTACAATGAGCAGTTCTTC
- | TRBJ1-2 | TRBD1 | TRBV7-6 | CASGHRDSPHYGYTF | TGTGCCAGCGGCCACCGGGACAGCCCTCACTATGGCTACACCTTC
- | TRBJ1-6 | - | TRBV7-3 | CASSLVLNSPLHF | TGTGCCAGCAGCTTAGTCCTTAATTCACCCCTCCACTTT
- | TRBJ1-2 | TRBD1 | TRBV10-3 | CAISPDRSDSDYTF | TGTGCCATCAGTCCGGACAGGTCCGATTCTGACTACACCTTC
- | TRBJ1-3 | - | TRBV5-4 | CASSFPGTGNTIYF | TGTGCCAGCAGCTTCCCAGGGACAGGAAACACCATATATTTT
- | TRBJ1-2 | - | TRBV7-2 | CASSHPGYGYTF | TGTGCCAGCAGCCACCCCGGCTATGGCTACACCTTC
- | TRBJ2-7 | - | TRBV4-2 | CASRLADTYEQYF | TGTGCCAGCAGGCTAGCAGATACCTACGAGCAGTACTTC
- | TRBJ1-6 | TRBD1 | TRBV19 | CASSILGQGDSPLHF | TGTGCCAGTAGTATCCTGGGACAGGGGGATTCACCCCTCCACTTT
- | TRBJ1-1 | TRBD1 | TRBV29-1 | CSVAGQGALLTEAFF | TGCAGCGTTGCGGGCCAGGGGGCACTCCTCACTGAAGCTTTCTTT
- | TRBJ1-5 | - | TRBV5-6 | CASSSGGLSNQPQHF | TGTGCCAGCAGCTCCGGGGGACTGAGCAATCAGCCCCAGCATTTT
- | TRBJ2-7 | - | TRBV9 | CASSPEGRFYEQYF | TGTGCCAGCAGCCCAGAGGGCCGTTTTTACGAGCAGTACTTC
- | TRBJ2-3 | TRBD2 | TRBV9 | CASSAYGTRADTQYF | TGTGCCAGCAGCGCCTACGGGACTAGAGCAGATACGCAGTATTTT
- | TRBJ2-1 | TRBD2 | TRBV3-1/TRBV3-2 | CASSQLAGGYNEQFF | TGTGCCAGCAGCCAACTAGCGGGGGGCTACAATGAGCAGTTCTTC
- | TRBJ2-3 | - | TRBV10-2 | CASSEKRPASRDTDTQYF | TGCGCCAGCAGTGAGAAGCGCCCTGCGTCGAGGGACACAGATACGCAGTATTTT
- | TRBJ1-2 | TRBD1 | TRBV7-6 | CASSLVTAGGSGYTF | TGTGCCAGCAGCTTAGTAACGGCAGGGGGTAGTGGCTACACCTTC
- | TRBJ2-7 | - | TRBV19 | CASSMSGEQYF | TGTGCCAGTAGTATGTCGGGCGAGCAGTACTTC
- | TRBJ1-1 | TRBD1 | TRBV5-1 | CASSSRDRYMNTEAFF | TGCGCCAGCAGCTCCCGGGACAGGTACATGAACACTGAAGCTTTCTTT
- | TRBJ2-7 | TRBD1 | TRBV7-9 | CASRVTGDYEQYF | TGTGCCAGCAGAGTAACAGGGGACTACGAGCAGTACTTC
few | TRBJ2-7 | TRBD2 | TRBV11-2 | CASSSGRGAYEQYF | TGTGCCAGCAGCTCGGGACGGGGGGCCTACGAGCAGTACTTC
once | TRBJ2-7 | TRBD2 | TRBV18 | CASSPVGGGDTYEQYF | TGTGCCAGCTCACCAGTGGGCGGGGGGGACACCTACGAGCAGTACTTC
- | TRBJ1-2 | - | TRBV20-1 | CSASTVEGYGYTF | TGCAGTGCTAGTACGGTAGAGGGCTATGGCTACACCTTC
once | TRBJ1-3 | - | TRBV10-3 | CAASFDGNTIYF | TGTGCCGCGTCTTTCGATGGAAACACCATATATTTT
- | TRBJ2-2 | - | TRBV29-1 | CSVDEQNTGELFF | TGCAGCGTTGATGAACAGAACACCGGGGAGCTGTTTTTT
- | TRBJ1-6 | - | TRBV30 | CAWSVQTVTNSPLHF | TGTGCCTGGAGTGTACAGACCGTTACCAATTCACCCCTCCACTTT
- | TRBJ1-1 | - | TRBV29-1 | CSVVGGNTEAFF | TGCAGCGTTGTGGGGGGTAACACTGAAGCTTTCTTT
- | TRBJ1-2 | - | TRBV6-5 | CASTRDSVTLYGYTF | TGTGCCAGCACCCGGGACTCCGTTACCCTCTATGGCTACACCTTC
- | TRBJ2-1 | TRBD1 | TRBV29-1 | CSVETGEGYNEQFF | TGCAGCGTGGAGACAGGGGAAGGATACAATGAGCAGTTCTTC
- | TRBJ2-2 | - | TRBV5-5 | CASSFASHTGELFF | TGTGCCAGCAGCTTCGCCAGTCACACCGGGGAGCTGTTTTTT
- | TRBJ2-7 | TRBD2 | TRBV5-1 | CASSSGLASEQYF | TGCGCCAGCAGCTCCGGACTAGCAAGCGAGCAGTACTTC
- | TRBJ1-2 | TRBD1 | TRBV3-1/TRBV3-2 | CASSQNDRGFRGYTF | TGTGCCAGCAGCCAAAACGACAGGGGGTTTCGTGGCTACACCTTC
- | TRBJ1-1 | - | TRBV6-5 | CASKATPGTEAFF | TGTGCCAGCAAGGCGACCCCGGGGACTGAAGCTTTCTTT
- | TRBJ2-7 | - | TRBV3-1/TRBV3-2 | CASSQERNEQYF | TGTGCCAGCAGCCAAGAGCGGAACGAGCAGTACTTC
once | TRBJ2-3 | - | TRBV5-6 | CASSWGLDTQYF | TGTGCCAGCAGCTGGGGACTGGATACGCAGTATTTT
- | TRBJ1-1 | TRBD1 | TRBV20-1 | CSANDRARAFF | TGCAGTGCTAACGACAGGGCCCGAGCTTTCTTT
- | TRBJ2-1 | - | TRBV6-6 | CASSRGGLDSLVQTGDNEQFF | TGTGCCAGCAGCCGCGGGGGCTTGGACAGCTTGGTTCAAACTGGGGACAATGAGCAGTTCTTC
- | TRBJ1-5 | - | TRBV5-1 | CASSLGPPGGDQPQHF | TGCGCCAGCAGCTTGGGACCTCCTGGAGGAGATCAGCCCCAGCATTTT
- | TRBJ1-2 | - | TRBV7-2 | CASSLSTGLNYGYTF | TGTGCCAGCAGCTTATCAACAGGGCTCAACTATGGCTACACCTTC
once | TRBJ2-7 | - | TRBV6-1 | CASSDRTTYEQYF | TGTGCCAGCAGTGATAGGACAACCTACGAGCAGTACTTC